This T cell receptor (beta chain) comes out of a study of blood T cell repertoires in COVID-19. Assay used: immunoSEQ multiplex PCR; TCRdb lists only in-frame clones, some missing. Of about 250,000 clones in the sample, around 85% were seen once. V was trimmed by 5 bases and J by 2 bases, leaving 17 bases between them. The V gene's germline CDR1 is SGHDT and CDR2 YYEEEE. The CDR3 loop spans 16 amino acids. Sequenced input: PBMCs or T cells enriched from blood (not recorded which). This sequence originates from a woman aged 45-59 years with acute COVID-19. This chain connects TRBV5-6 to TRBJ2-1, with D possibly TRBD2 on 6 matching bases. The CDR3: CASSYWRGEAYNEQFF. CDR3 nucleotide sequence: TGTGCCAGCAGTTATTGGCGGGGCGAAGCCTACAATGAGCAGTTCTTC. Based on the CDR3 plus reference TRBV5-6 and TRBJ2-1, the full variable domain is DAGVTQSPTHLIKTRGQQVTLRCSPKSGHDTVSWYQQALGQGPQFIFQYYEEEERQRGNFPDRFSGHQFPNYSSELNVNALLLGDSALYLCASSYWRGEAYNEQFFGPGTRLTVL.